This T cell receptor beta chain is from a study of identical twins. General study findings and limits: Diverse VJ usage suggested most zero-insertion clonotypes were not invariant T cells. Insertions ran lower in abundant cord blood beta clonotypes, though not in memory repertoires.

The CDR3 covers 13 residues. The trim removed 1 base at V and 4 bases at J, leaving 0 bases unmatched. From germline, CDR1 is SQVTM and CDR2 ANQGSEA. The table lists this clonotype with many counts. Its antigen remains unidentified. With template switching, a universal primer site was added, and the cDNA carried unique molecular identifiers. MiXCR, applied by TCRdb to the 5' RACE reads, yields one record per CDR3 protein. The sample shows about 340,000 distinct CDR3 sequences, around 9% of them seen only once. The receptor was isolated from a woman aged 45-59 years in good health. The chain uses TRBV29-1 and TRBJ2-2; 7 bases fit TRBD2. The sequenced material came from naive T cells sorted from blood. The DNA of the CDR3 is TGCAGCGTTGAAGTAGCGGGCACCGGGGAGCTGTTTTTT. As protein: CSVEVAGTGELFF.